The clone carrying this TCR beta chain was seen at least ten times. Its antigen remains unknown. This clone may be a read error of a much larger clone one base away. This CDR3 contains 15 residues. Germline CDR1 LNHNV, CDR2 YYDKDF (reference sequence). PBMCs were sourced from less than 13 ml fresh peripheral blood. These data come from a study of T cells in Graves' hyperthyroidism and ophthalmopathy. As for the study in general: Peripheral blood samples were taken at initial diagnosis, prior to any treatment. General observations from the study: In validation, the model predicted ophthalmopathy. These predictions came a median approximately six months before onset. Blood also held most thyroid clonotypes expanded beyond 0.001.

Amplified regions were TCR beta CDR3 sequences from RNA transcripts. Carried out on the TCR CDR3, a first-round RT-PCR used the HTBI primer set. TCRdb reprocessed the multiplex PCR reads via MiXCR and lists one record per CDR3 protein. The table shows hundreds of thousands of distinct CDR3 sequences, with almost 25% occurring only once. This chain links TRBV15 with TRBJ1-1; weak D call: TRBD1 (6 bases). Sequencing input: blood. The source of this sequence is a woman in her 40s with Graves' ophthalmopathy. The CDR3 here is CATSRELDRNIEAFF. DNA of the CDR3: TGTGCCACCAGCAGAGAGCTAGACAGGAACATTGAAGCTTTCTTT.